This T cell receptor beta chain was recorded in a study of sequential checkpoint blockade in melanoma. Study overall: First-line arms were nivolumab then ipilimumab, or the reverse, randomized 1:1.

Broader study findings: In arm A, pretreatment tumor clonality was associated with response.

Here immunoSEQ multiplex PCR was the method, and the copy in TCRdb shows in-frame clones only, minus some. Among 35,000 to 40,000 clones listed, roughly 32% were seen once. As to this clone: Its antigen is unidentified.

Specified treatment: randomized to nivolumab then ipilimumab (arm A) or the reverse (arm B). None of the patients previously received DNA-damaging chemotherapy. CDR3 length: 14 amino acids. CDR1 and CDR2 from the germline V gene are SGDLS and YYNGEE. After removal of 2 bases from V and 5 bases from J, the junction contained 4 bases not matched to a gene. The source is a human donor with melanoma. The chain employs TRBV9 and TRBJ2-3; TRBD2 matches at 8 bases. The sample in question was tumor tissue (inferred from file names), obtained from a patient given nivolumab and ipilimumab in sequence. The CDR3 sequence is CASSVGTRGDTQYF. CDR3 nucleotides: TGTGCCAGCAGCGTCGGGACTAGAGGAGATACGCAGTATTTT.